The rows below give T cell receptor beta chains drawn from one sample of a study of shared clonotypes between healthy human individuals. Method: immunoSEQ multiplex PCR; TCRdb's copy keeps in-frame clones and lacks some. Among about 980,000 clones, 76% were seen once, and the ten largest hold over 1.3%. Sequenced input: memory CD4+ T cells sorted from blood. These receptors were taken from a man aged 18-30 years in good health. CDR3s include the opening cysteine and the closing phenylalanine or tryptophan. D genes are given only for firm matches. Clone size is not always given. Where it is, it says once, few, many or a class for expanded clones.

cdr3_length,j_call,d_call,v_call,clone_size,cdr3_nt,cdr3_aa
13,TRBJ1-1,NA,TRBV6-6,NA,TGTGCCAGCCATCCAGCGGGGAACACTGAAGCTTTCTTT,CASHPAGNTEAFF
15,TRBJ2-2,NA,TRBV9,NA,TGTGCCAGCAGCGTCGGGGGCGCGAACACCGGGGAGCTGTTTTTT,CASSVGGANTGELFF
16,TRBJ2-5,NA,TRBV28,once,TGTGCCAGCAGTTTCCGGGGTGCCGGGGTACAAGAGACCCAGTACTTC,CASSFRGAGVQETQYF
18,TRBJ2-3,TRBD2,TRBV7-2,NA,TGTGCCAGCAGCTTAACTACTAGCGGACTAAGGAAAGCGGATACGCAGTATTTT,CASSLTTSGLRKADTQYF
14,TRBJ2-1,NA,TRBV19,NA,TGTGCCAGTAGTGTCCGGGACTCCTACAATGAGCAGTTCTTC,CASSVRDSYNEQFF
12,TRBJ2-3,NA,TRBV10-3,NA,TGTGCCATCAGTGAGTCTGGGGATACGCAGTATTTT,CAISESGDTQYF
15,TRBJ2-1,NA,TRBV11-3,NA,TGTGCCAGCAGCCCAAGCCAGAGCCCCTACAATGAGCAGTTCTTC,CASSPSQSPYNEQFF
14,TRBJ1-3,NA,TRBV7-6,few,TGTGCCAGCAGCCTCGGGAATTCTGGAAACACCATATATTTT,CASSLGNSGNTIYF
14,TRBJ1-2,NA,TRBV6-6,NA,TGTGCCAGCAGGGCCGGCGGCTCGTTGGACGGCTACACCTTC,CASRAGGSLDGYTF
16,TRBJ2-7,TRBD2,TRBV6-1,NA,TGTGCCAGCAGTGCAGATCCGGGACTAAAGGCGAGTGAGCAGTACTTC,CASSADPGLKASEQYF
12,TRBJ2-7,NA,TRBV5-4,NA,TGTGCCAGCAGCTTGGACCCCTTCGAGCAGTACTTC,CASSLDPFEQYF
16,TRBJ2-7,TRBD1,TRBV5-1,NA,TGCGCCAGCAGCCCAAATCCGGGACAGCCTGCCTACGAGCAGTACTTC,CASSPNPGQPAYEQYF
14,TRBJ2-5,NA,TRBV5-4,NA,TGTGCCAGCAACGACCGGGCGCCGGGCGAGACCCAGTACTTC,CASNDRAPGETQYF
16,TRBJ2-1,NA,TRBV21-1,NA,TGTGCCAGCACCCAACGAGGGGTGAACTCCTACAATGAGCAGTTCTTC,CASTQRGVNSYNEQFF
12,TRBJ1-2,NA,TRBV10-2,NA,TGCGCCAGCAGTGAGCCCGGTGGCGGCTACACCTTC,CASSEPGGGYTF
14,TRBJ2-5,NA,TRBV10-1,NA,TGCGCCAGCACCCGGACAGCTTCCCAAGAGACCCAGTACTTC,CASTRTASQETQYF
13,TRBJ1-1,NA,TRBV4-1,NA,TGCGCCAGCACCACTGACAGGCTGGGTGAAGCTTTCTTT,CASTTDRLGEAFF
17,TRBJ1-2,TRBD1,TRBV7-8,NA,TGTGCCAGCAGCTTCGCCGGGACAGGGGGCGTTTTGAATGGCTACACCTTC,CASSFAGTGGVLNGYTF
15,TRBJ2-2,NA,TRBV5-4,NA,TGTGCCAGCAGCTTCGGCGGAGTGAACACCGGGGAGCTGTTTTTT,CASSFGGVNTGELFF
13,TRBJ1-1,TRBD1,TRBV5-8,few,TGTGCCAGCAGCTTGGAGGGGACAGGTGAAGCTTTCTTT,CASSLEGTGEAFF
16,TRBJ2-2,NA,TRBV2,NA,TGTGCCAGCACCGAAGCCCAACCAGAAGCAGGCGGGGAGCTGTTTTTT,CASTEAQPEAGGELFF
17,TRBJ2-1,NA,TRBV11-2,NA,TGTGCCAGCGCGAGGGGCGGCCTCCTGGCAGCCTACAATGAGCAGTTCTTC,CASARGGLLAAYNEQFF
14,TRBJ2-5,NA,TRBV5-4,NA,TGTGCCAGCAGTTCGCAGGGGAGGCAAGAGACCCAGTACTTC,CASSSQGRQETQYF
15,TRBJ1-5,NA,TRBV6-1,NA,TGTGCCAGCAGTGAAGGACAGTCAAGCAATCAGCCCCAGCATTTT,CASSEGQSSNQPQHF
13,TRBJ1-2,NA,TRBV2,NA,TGTGCCAGCAGGAAAGACGACAGCGCGGGCTACACCTTC,CASRKDDSAGYTF
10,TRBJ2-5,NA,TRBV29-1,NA,TGCAGCGTTGGACCCGGAACCCAGTACTTC,CSVGPGTQYF
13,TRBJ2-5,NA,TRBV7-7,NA,TGTGCTAGCAGCTCGGGACTTCAAGAGACCCAGTACTTC,CASSSGLQETQYF
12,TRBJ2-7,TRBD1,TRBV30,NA,TGTGCCTGGGTCAGGGGGCCCTACGAGCAGTACTTC,CAWVRGPYEQYF
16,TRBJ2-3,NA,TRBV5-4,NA,TGTGCCAGCAGCGTCAGACTAGAGATGGGCACAGATACGCAGTATTTT,CASSVRLEMGTDTQYF
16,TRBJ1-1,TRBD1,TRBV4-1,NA,TGCGCCAGCAGCCCCGGCCCCGGGACAGCAGACACTGAAGCTTTCTTT,CASSPGPGTADTEAFF
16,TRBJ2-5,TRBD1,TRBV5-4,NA,TGTGCCAGCAGCTCACGCCTCGGACAGGGCCAAGAGACCCAGTACTTC,CASSSRLGQGQETQYF
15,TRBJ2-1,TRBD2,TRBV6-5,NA,TGTGCCAGCAGCTTAGCGGGGGGCCAATACAATGAGCAGTTCTTC,CASSLAGGQYNEQFF
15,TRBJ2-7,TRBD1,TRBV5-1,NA,TGCGCCAGCAGCCCGCTGGCAGGGGGCGGCAACGAGCAGTACTTC,CASSPLAGGGNEQYF